The clone carrying this T cell receptor (beta chain) occurred a few times. Its antigen remains unknown. This CDR3 has 19 residues. In germline, CDR1 is DFQATT, CDR2 SNEGSKA (reference sequence). Deletions cut 0 bases from V and 2 bases from J, with 20 bases between. Amplified TCR beta CDR3 regions derived from RNA transcripts. First-round RT-PCR with HTBI primers amplified the TCR CDR3 region. MiXCR was run by TCRdb on the multiplex PCR reads, yielding one entry per CDR3 protein. The profile covers under 400,000 distinct CDR3 sequences, with 13% appearing a single time and 9% to 9.5% taken by the ten largest. Exclusions: uncontrolled infection, other autoimmune disease, pregnancy, lactation. This specimen comes from a study of T cells in Graves' hyperthyroidism and ophthalmopathy. Whole-study results and caveats: Ophthalmopathy could be told apart from stable hyperthyroidism with a 13 V-J model.

This receptor was taken from a young woman with Graves' hyperthyroidism. The chain has TRBV20-1 and TRBJ1-6; perhaps TRBD1 as D (5 bases). Sequenced: blood. CDR3 DNA: TGCAGTGCTAGAGATCCGTATGATCTGGGGGAGACCTATAATTCACCCCTCCACTTT. It is translated as CSARDPYDLGETYNSPLHF.